This T cell receptor beta chain was obtained from a study of shared clonotypes between healthy human individuals. Study-wide points: Inspection by rarefaction showed sorted-subset sequencing to be incomplete despite large depth.

TCRdb's table, derived via immunoSEQ multiplex PCR, lists solely in-frame clones and lacks some. The sample consists of nearly 1 million clones, 60% to 85% of them appearing once. The CDR3 sequence is 15 residues long. The V gene's germline CDR1 is SEHNR and CDR2 FQNEAQ (reference sequence). The V gene end was trimmed by 5 bases and the J gene end by 7 bases; junction bases not matched to a gene: 10. This clone has more than one count but fewer than ten. The antigen remains undetermined. The gene calls are TRBV7-9 and TRBJ2-7, with 11 bases identical to TRBD1. Source material: memory CD4+ T cells sorted from blood. Stated subset: CD45RA-negative fraction. The receptor comes from a man aged 18 to 29 in good health. The CDR3 nucleotides read TGTGCCAGCAGCACCTGGACAGGGGGCGTTGGGGAGCAGTACTTC. It translates to CASSTWTGGVGEQYF. The full variable domain, its missing parts supplied by reference TRBV7-9 and TRBJ2-7, is DTGVSQNPRHKITKRGQNVTFRCDPISEHNRLYWYRQTLGQGPEFLTYFQNEAQLEKSRLLSDRFSAERPKGSFSTLEIQRTEQGDSAMYLCASSTWTGGVGEQYFGPGTRLTVT.